The source of this T cell receptor beta chain is a study of blood T cell repertoires in COVID-19. Study processing details: Estimates of nucleated cell counts were drawn from the amplification of reference gene primers. Profiled with immunoSEQ multiplex PCR; TCRdb holds only in-frame clones, not every one. V and J calls and clone size follow that table, whereas D and trimming were derived from the DNA. The repertoire holds roughly 180,000 clones, with approximately 85% as singletons. Seattle participants joined during active infection and were tracked over time. CDR3 length: 16 residues. Germline CDR1 reads MNHEY; CDR2 reads SMNVEV (reference sequence). V gave up 2 bases and J gave up 7 bases, with 15 bases separating them.

The receptor's source is a man older than 75 with COVID-19, enrolled during active disease. The V gene is TRBV27, the J gene TRBJ1-6; the D gene is possibly TRBD1 (6 bases). Sequencing input: peripheral blood. CDR3 residues: CASSLPPGQLNSPLHF. The CDR3 nucleotides are TGTGCCAGCAGTTTACCACCGGGACAACTAAATTCACCCCTCCACTTT.